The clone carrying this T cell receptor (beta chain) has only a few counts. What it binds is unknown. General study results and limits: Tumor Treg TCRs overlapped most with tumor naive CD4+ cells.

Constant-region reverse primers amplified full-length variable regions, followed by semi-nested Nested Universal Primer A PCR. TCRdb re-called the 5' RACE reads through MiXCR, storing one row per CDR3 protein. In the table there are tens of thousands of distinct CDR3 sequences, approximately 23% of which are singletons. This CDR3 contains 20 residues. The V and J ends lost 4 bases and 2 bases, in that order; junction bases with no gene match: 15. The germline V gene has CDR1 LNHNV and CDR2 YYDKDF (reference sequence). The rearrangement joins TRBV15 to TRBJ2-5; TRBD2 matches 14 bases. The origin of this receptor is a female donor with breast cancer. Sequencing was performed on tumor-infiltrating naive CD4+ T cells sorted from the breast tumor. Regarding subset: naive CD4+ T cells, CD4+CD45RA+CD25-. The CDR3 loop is CATSTGTSGSPLRGQETQYF. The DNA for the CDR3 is TGTGCCACCAGCACCGGGACTAGCGGGAGTCCCCTACGGGGGCAAGAGACCCAGTACTTC. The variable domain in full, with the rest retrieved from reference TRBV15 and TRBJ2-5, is DAMVIQNPRYQVTQFGKPVTLSCSQTLNHNVMYWYQQKSSQAPKLLFHYYDKDFNNEADTPDNFQSRRPNTSFCFLDIRSPGLGDTAMYLCATSTGTSGSPLRGQETQYFGPGTRLLVL.